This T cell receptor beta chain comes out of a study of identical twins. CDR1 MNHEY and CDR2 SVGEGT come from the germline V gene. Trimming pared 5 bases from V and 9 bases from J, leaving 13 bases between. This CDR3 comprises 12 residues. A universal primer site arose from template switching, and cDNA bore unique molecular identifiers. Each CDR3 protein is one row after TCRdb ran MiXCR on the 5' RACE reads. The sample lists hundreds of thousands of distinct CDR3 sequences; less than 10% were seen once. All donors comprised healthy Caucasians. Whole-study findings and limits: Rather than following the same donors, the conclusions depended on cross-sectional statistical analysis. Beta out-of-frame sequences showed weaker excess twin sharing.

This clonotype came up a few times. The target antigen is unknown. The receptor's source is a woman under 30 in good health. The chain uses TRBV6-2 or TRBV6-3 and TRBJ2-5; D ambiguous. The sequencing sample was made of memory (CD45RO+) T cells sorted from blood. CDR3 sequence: CASSPGKWAQYF. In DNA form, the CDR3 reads TGTGCCAGCAGTCCCGGCAAGTGGGCCCAGTACTTC.